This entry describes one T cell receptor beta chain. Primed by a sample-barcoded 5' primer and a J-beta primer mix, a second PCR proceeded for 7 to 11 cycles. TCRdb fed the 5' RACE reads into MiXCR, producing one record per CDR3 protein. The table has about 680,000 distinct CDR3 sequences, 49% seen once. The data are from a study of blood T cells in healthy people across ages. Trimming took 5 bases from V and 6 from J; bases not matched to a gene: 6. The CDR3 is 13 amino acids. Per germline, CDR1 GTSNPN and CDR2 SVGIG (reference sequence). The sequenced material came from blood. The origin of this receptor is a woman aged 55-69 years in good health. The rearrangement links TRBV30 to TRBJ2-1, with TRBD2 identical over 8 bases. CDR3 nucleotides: TGTGCCTGGGATAGCGGGGAGGGCAATGAGCAGTTCTTC. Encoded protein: CAWDSGEGNEQFF.